Each of the 15 T cell receptor beta chains below was sequenced from the same sample in a study of cytomegalovirus exposure and HLA in healthy donors. PCR amplification relied on 60 Vbeta primers (plus 13 Jbeta primers). TCRdb keeps only in-frame clones here, not all; method: immunoSEQ multiplex PCR. The table includes under 150,000 clones, 76% detected once. Material for sequencing was PBMCs. The receptors come from a female donor in good health and CMV-seropositive.

The rearrangement links TRBV5-5 to TRBJ2-2; TRBD2 agrees at 8 bases. The V and J ends lost 4 bases and 7 bases, in that order; junction bases with no gene match: 12. There are 16 residues in the CDR3. Germline V gene lookup returns CDR1 SGHKS and CDR2 YYEKEE (reference sequence). The CDR3 is CASSANPGLGNGELFF. The CDR3 DNA is TGTGCCAGCAGCGCAAACCCGGGACTAGGGAACGGGGAGCTGTTTTTT.

The chain uses TRBV6-1 and TRBJ2-1; 11 nucleotides align to TRBD2. Germline values: CDR1 MNHNS, CDR2 SASEGT. The CDR3 length is 14 residues. Germline trimming cut 3 bases from V and 8 bases from J; bases unmatched to any gene: 3. In DNA form, the CDR3 reads TGTGCCAGCAGTGATGGACTAGCGGGCGATGAGCAGTTCTTC. Translating it yields CASSDGLAGDEQFF.

The rearrangement joins TRBV15 to TRBJ1-6; the D gene is possibly TRBD1 (6 bases). V lost 1 base and J lost 8, with 12 bases in between. This CDR3 spans 15 amino acids. Germline loops: CDR1 LNHNV, CDR2 YYDKDF (reference sequence). The CDR3 DNA reads TGTGCCACCAGCAGAGGGACAGCCAATTATTCACCCCTCCACTTT. Protein product: CATSRGTANYSPLHF.

The chain links TRBV7-9 to TRBJ1-1; 7 bases line up with TRBD1. The V segment lost 7 bases and the J segment 5 bases; nucleotides outside the gene matches: 4. The CDR3 is made up of 12 amino acids. Per germline, CDR1 SEHNR and CDR2 FQNEAQ (reference sequence). CDR3 DNA sequence: TGTGCCAGCAAAGACAGGGAAACTGAAGCTTTCTTT. Translating gives CASKDRETEAFF.

The V and J genes are TRBV14 and TRBJ2-4, with TRBD2 identical over 11 bases. The CDR3 length is 13 residues. The trim removed 4 bases at V and 8 bases at J, leaving 1 base unmatched. CDR1 and CDR2 (germline): SGHDN, FVKESK. The DNA of the CDR3 is TGTGCCAGCAGCCCGGGACTAGCGGACATTCAGTACTTC. It codes for CASSPGLADIQYF.

Only one count was recorded for this clone. Compared with germline, one end of the junction differs, possibly owing to a read error. The chain joins TRBV7-9 to TRBJ2-1; 7 nucleotides agree with TRBD1. Germline-derived CDR1 and CDR2 are SEHNR and FQNEAQ (reference sequence). This CDR3 contains 16 residues. The DNA for the CDR3 is TGTTCCAGCAGCTCCTCAGACAGGGCACTTCCTGATGAGCAGTTCTTC. This gives the protein CSSSSSDRALPDEQFF.

The chain carries TRBV10-3 and TRBJ2-1, with D perhaps matching TRBD2 (5 bases). This CDR3 spans 14 amino acids. Trimming removed 4 bases from V and 0 bases from J, with 7 bases in between. CDR1 is ENHRY, CDR2 SYGVKD, per germline. The DNA of the CDR3 is TGTGCCATCAGTGTAGGGAGCTCCTACAATGAGCAGTTCTTC. It specifies CAISVGSSYNEQFF.

The chain is built from TRBV9 and TRBJ2-3; D is undetermined. Germline assignment: CDR1 SGDLS and CDR2 YYNGEE. The V and J ends lost 3 bases and 0 bases respectively, with 8 bases between them. The CDR3 covers 14 residues. CDR3 coding DNA: TGTGCCAGCAGCGCGAGGATAAGCACAGATACGCAGTATTTT. It translates to CASSARISTDTQYF.

The chain is built from TRBV6-5 and TRBJ1-1; 10 positions agree with TRBD1. The junction had 4 bases not matched to a gene; V was cut back by 5 bases and J by 10 bases. The CDR3 sequence is 12 residues long. Germline CDR1 is MNHEY and CDR2 is SVGAGI. Here the CDR3 reads CASSNGQGVAFF. CDR3 DNA sequence: TGTGCCAGCAGTAATGGACAGGGGGTAGCTTTCTTT.

This chain joins TRBV5-1 and TRBJ2-1, with TRBD1 matching over 8 bases. V trimming: 4 bases; J trimming: 15 bases; junction bases outside the gene matches: 6. The CDR3 runs 11 residues. Germline V gives CDR1 SGHRS, CDR2 YFSETQ. In nucleotides, the CDR3 is TGCGCCAGCAGCATGGACAGGGATCGGTTCTTC. Amino acid sequence: CASSMDRDRFF.

The V gene is TRBV5-1, the J gene TRBJ2-5; possibly TRBD1 for D (6 bases). Germline V CDR1 and CDR2: SGHRS, YFSETQ. V lost 0 bases and J lost 4, with 16 bases in between. This CDR3 is 16 amino acids long. As DNA, the CDR3 is TGCGCCAGCAGCTTGGAAACAGGGTACGGGCCAGAGACCCAGTACTTC. Amino acids: CASSLETGYGPETQYF.

The sample holds one count of this clone. The chain combines TRBV29-1 with TRBJ1-1; D is unclear. CDR1 and CDR2 from the germline V gene are SQVTM and ANQGSEA. The V and J ends lost 5 bases and 0 bases respectively, with 10 bases between them. The CDR3 runs 13 residues. CDR3 sequence: CSVLVTMNTEAFF. CDR3 nucleotide sequence: TGCAGCGTTTTAGTGACAATGAACACTGAAGCTTTCTTT. The complete variable domain, with remaining parts taken from reference TRBV29-1 and TRBJ1-1, reads SAVISQKPSRDICQRGTSLTIQCQVDSQVTMMFWYRQQPGQSLTLIATANQGSEATYESGFVIDKFPISRPNLTFSTLTVSNMSPEDSSIYLCSVLVTMNTEAFFGQGTRLTVV.

The gene calls are TRBV7-3 and TRBJ2-1; 11 nucleotides align to TRBD2. This CDR3 is 18 amino acids long. With V trimmed by 1 base and J by 6 bases, 11 bases remained unmatched. The germline V gene encodes CDR1 SGHTA and CDR2 FQGTGA. In nucleotides, the CDR3 is TGTGCCAGCAGCTTAAACTCGGGACTAGCGGTACCTTCCAATGAGCAGTTCTTC. Translated: CASSLNSGLAVPSNEQFF.

The chain joins TRBV7-2 to TRBJ1-1, with 7 bases identical to TRBD1. The CDR3 has 12 residues. CDR1 is SGHTA and CDR2 is FQGNSA in the germline V gene. Germline trimming cut 0 bases from V and 10 bases from J; bases unmatched to any gene: 2. CDR3 in amino acids: CASSLARGLAFF. The CDR3 coding sequence is TGTGCCAGCAGCTTAGCGAGGGGGCTAGCTTTCTTT.

The gene calls are TRBV7-3 and TRBJ1-1, with TRBD1 matching over 7 bases. J was trimmed by 1 base and V by 0 bases; bases with no gene match: 2. The CDR3 runs to 15 residues. Germline loops: CDR1 SGHTA, CDR2 FQGTGA. CDR3: CASSLTWDRNTEAFF. In nucleotides, the CDR3 is TGTGCCAGCAGCTTAACGTGGGACAGGAACACTGAAGCTTTCTTT.